The T cell receptor (beta chain) under discussion was sequenced for a study of blood T cell repertoires in COVID-19. Study-wide background: Spain, Italy and the United States supplied samples that represented acute and convalescent COVID-19. T cells, B-cell-depleted T cells, or PBMCs provided the cDNA or gDNA that served as material.

Under the authors' procedure: Estimation of nucleated cell counts was performed using reference gene primer amplification. Measured with immunoSEQ multiplex PCR; TCRdb has only the in-frame clones, and not every one. That table supplies the V and J calls and clone size; D and trimming were determined from the DNA. The sample yields under 140,000 clones, around nine tenths seen once. Germline V gene sequence: CDR1 SGHVS, CDR2 FQNEAQ. V was pared by 6 bases and J by 3 bases, with 13 bases of the junction left unmatched. CDR3 length equals 17 residues. The sequence was obtained from a woman aged 50 to 60 with acute or convalescent COVID-19. The rearrangement joins TRBV7-8 to TRBJ2-7, with 11 nucleotides matching TRBD2. The sequencing input was peripheral blood. CDR3 in DNA: TGTGCCAGCAGTTCTTCTAGCGGGAGGCAAATCGTCTACGAGCAGTACTTC. As protein: CASSSSSGRQIVYEQYF.